The rows below give T cell receptor beta chains drawn from one sample of a study of blood T cell repertoires in COVID-19. TCRdb keeps only in-frame clones here, not all; method: immunoSEQ multiplex PCR. This sample has about 52,000 clones, with more than 85% found just once. The specimen sequenced was peripheral blood. The receptors here all came from a human donor with active COVID-19. The donor label of this sample is uncertain. Each CDR3 is given with its conserved first and last residue. The order of the fields is J gene, V gene, D gene, CDR3 protein. A D gene is named only where the DNA matches it firmly.

j_call: TRBJ2-7; v_call: TRBV11-2; d_call: -; cdr3_aa: CASRDHSYEQYF
j_call: TRBJ2-7; v_call: TRBV20-1; d_call: -; cdr3_aa: CSIDRIYEQYF
j_call: TRBJ1-2; v_call: TRBV7-2; d_call: TRBD1; cdr3_aa: CASSPAPGQGYGYTF
j_call: TRBJ2-7; v_call: TRBV12-3/TRBV12-4; d_call: TRBD1; cdr3_aa: CASSPGQGYEQYF
j_call: TRBJ2-7; v_call: TRBV6-1; d_call: TRBD1; cdr3_aa: CASSGGQGASISYEQYF
j_call: TRBJ1-5; v_call: TRBV5-3; d_call: TRBD1; cdr3_aa: CARSTNGTGTGENQPQHF
j_call: TRBJ2-5; v_call: TRBV4-2; d_call: TRBD2; cdr3_aa: CASSLLAGGTQETQYF
j_call: TRBJ2-7; v_call: TRBV5-4; d_call: -; cdr3_aa: CASSFPQGKYEQYF
j_call: TRBJ2-3; v_call: TRBV11-1; d_call: TRBD1; cdr3_aa: CASSLGQVVPTDTQYF
j_call: TRBJ2-7; v_call: TRBV19; d_call: -; cdr3_aa: CASRPAGGNYEQYF
j_call: TRBJ1-1; v_call: TRBV19; d_call: -; cdr3_aa: CASSITGRASEAFF
j_call: TRBJ2-7; v_call: TRBV7-8; d_call: -; cdr3_aa: CASSLAREAPTYEQYF
j_call: TRBJ1-6; v_call: TRBV19; d_call: TRBD1; cdr3_aa: CASSISGTGSVPLHF
j_call: TRBJ1-1; v_call: TRBV7-2; d_call: -; cdr3_aa: CASSLGNRNTMNTEAFF
j_call: TRBJ1-3; v_call: TRBV7-9; d_call: TRBD1; cdr3_aa: CASSTPTGSGGNTIYF
j_call: TRBJ1-4; v_call: TRBV6-6; d_call: -; cdr3_aa: CASSYSSRREKLFF
j_call: TRBJ1-1; v_call: TRBV19; d_call: -; cdr3_aa: CASRSGDEAFF
j_call: TRBJ2-7; v_call: TRBV6-6; d_call: -; cdr3_aa: CASSYTGDSYEQYF
j_call: TRBJ2-4; v_call: TRBV25-1; d_call: -; cdr3_aa: CASSEWGVAKNIQYF
j_call: TRBJ2-7; v_call: TRBV4-1; d_call: TRBD2; cdr3_aa: CASSQDLSGVYEQYF
j_call: TRBJ2-5; v_call: TRBV4-2; d_call: -; cdr3_aa: CASSPLDQETQYF
j_call: TRBJ1-1; v_call: TRBV19; d_call: -; cdr3_aa: CASRFRELGAEAFF
j_call: TRBJ2-3; v_call: TRBV7-9; d_call: -; cdr3_aa: CASSLVSGSTDTQYF
j_call: TRBJ2-5; v_call: TRBV5-6; d_call: -; cdr3_aa: CASRTLAGKGGETQYF
j_call: TRBJ2-7; v_call: TRBV4-1; d_call: -; cdr3_aa: CASSQEASGVRAYEQYF
j_call: TRBJ2-5; v_call: TRBV2; d_call: TRBD1; cdr3_aa: CASLGQGVGTQYF
j_call: TRBJ1-2; v_call: TRBV18; d_call: -; cdr3_aa: CASSPPAGRWGYTF
j_call: TRBJ2-1; v_call: TRBV7-3; d_call: TRBD2; cdr3_aa: CASSRTSGGQSDEQFF
j_call: TRBJ2-3; v_call: TRBV7-9; d_call: -; cdr3_aa: CASSFWTGTDTQYF
j_call: TRBJ2-2; v_call: TRBV5-1; d_call: -; cdr3_aa: CASSLATTNTGELFF
j_call: TRBJ1-2; v_call: TRBV5-1; d_call: -; cdr3_aa: CASSLGSGGYTF
j_call: TRBJ1-1; v_call: TRBV10-3; d_call: -; cdr3_aa: CAISGLDRRMNTEAFF
j_call: TRBJ1-2; v_call: TRBV19; d_call: -; cdr3_aa: CATSLAGRVFF
j_call: TRBJ2-1; v_call: TRBV4-1; d_call: -; cdr3_aa: CASSQVRLSGENEQFF
j_call: TRBJ2-7; v_call: TRBV5-5; d_call: TRBD2; cdr3_aa: CASSSRLASYEQYF
j_call: TRBJ2-3; v_call: TRBV5-1; d_call: TRBD2; cdr3_aa: CASRLTGLAADTQYF
j_call: TRBJ2-1; v_call: TRBV5-1; d_call: TRBD1; cdr3_aa: CASSLGQGPYNEQFF
j_call: TRBJ2-5; v_call: TRBV19; d_call: TRBD1; cdr3_aa: CASRNRGAVETQYF
j_call: TRBJ2-7; v_call: TRBV2; d_call: TRBD1; cdr3_aa: CVRQGASSYEQYF
j_call: TRBJ2-7; v_call: TRBV4-1; d_call: -; cdr3_aa: CASSQTDSSYEQYF
j_call: TRBJ1-1; v_call: TRBV24-1; d_call: TRBD1; cdr3_aa: CATRGDRGQPSMNTEAFF
j_call: TRBJ1-2; v_call: TRBV7-2; d_call: -; cdr3_aa: CASSLTVVGQNYGYTF
j_call: TRBJ2-5; v_call: TRBV3-1/TRBV3-2; d_call: TRBD2; cdr3_aa: CASSQRLAGAQETQYF
j_call: TRBJ2-7; v_call: TRBV9; d_call: -; cdr3_aa: CASSRDGASYEQYF
j_call: TRBJ1-3; v_call: TRBV6-5; d_call: TRBD1; cdr3_aa: CASRTGASRDLYF